The 19 T cell receptor beta chains below were found in one sample sequenced in a study of regulatory T cells in long-lasting Graves disease. Time point defined: persistent/refractory GD, antithyroid drugs over 5 years with positive TRAb. Extracted RNA from PBMCs served as the source of the TCR library. CDR3 regions were amplified by Arm-PCR using iRepertoire HTBI primers to build TCR beta libraries. TCRdb passed the multiplex PCR reads through MiXCR, listing each CDR3 protein once. Among approximately 500,000 distinct CDR3 sequences listed, roughly 21% were seen once. Sequencing was performed on peripheral blood mononuclear cells (PBMCs), taken when the disease was refractory, from a patient treated with antithyroid drugs. Receptor source: a female donor with Graves disease.

This clonotype was seen at least ten times. The V gene is TRBV19, the J gene TRBJ1-5; D unclear. The germline V gene has CDR1 LNHDA and CDR2 SQIVND (reference sequence). V shed 4 bases and J shed 4 bases, with 5 bases lying between them. CDR3 length equals 12 residues. CDR3 in DNA: TGTGCCAGTAGTAACCGTAATCAGCCCCAGCATTTT. The encoded protein is CASSNRNQPQHF.

CDR3 protein: CASSPTDRETGYTF. CDR3 nucleotide sequence: TGTGCCAGCAGCCCAACCGACAGGGAAACTGGCTACACCTTC. The V and J genes are TRBV28 and TRBJ1-2; 7 positions agree with TRBD1. The CDR3 sequence is 14 residues long. After removal of 6 bases from V and 7 bases from J, the junction contained 11 bases not matched to a gene. Germline V lookup: CDR1 MDHEN, CDR2 SYDVKM.

Many counts were recorded for this clonotype. This chain links TRBV28 with TRBJ1-2, with TRBD1 identical over 9 bases. Trimming removed 6 bases from V and 3 bases from J; junction bases left unmatched: 5. This CDR3 is 14 amino acids long. CDR1 MDHEN and CDR2 SYDVKM come from the germline V gene. CDR3 DNA: TGTGCCAGCAGGACAGGGGGTGAAGACTATGGCTACACCTTC. Its translation is CASRTGGEDYGYTF.

At least ten counts were recorded for this clonotype. This chain joins TRBV2 and TRBJ1-2, with 9 bases fitting TRBD1. Germline V gives CDR1 SNHLY, CDR2 FYNNEI. J gave up 6 bases and V 5 bases, and 16 bases lay outside the gene matches. This CDR3 comprises 17 residues. CDR3 DNA: TGTGCCAGCAGTCCCCAGAGATGGGGACAGGGTGATAATGGCTACACCTTC. As protein: CASSPQRWGQGDNGYTF. Filled out from reference TRBV2 and TRBJ1-2, the complete variable domain reads EPEVTQTPSHQVTQMGQEVILRCVPISNHLYFYWYRQILGQKVEFLVSFYNNEISEKSEIFDDQFSVERPDGSNFTLKIRSTKLEDSAMYFCASSPQRWGQGDNGYTFGSGTRLTVV.

This clonotype was seen a handful of times. The rearrangement joins TRBV20-1 to TRBJ2-7; no clear D gene. Germline assignment: CDR1 DFQATT and CDR2 SNEGSKA (reference sequence). The CDR3 is 11 amino acids. The V gene lost 6 bases and the J gene lost 3 bases, with 9 bases spanning the gap. CDR3 protein: CSAHTLYEQYF. The CDR3 DNA reads TGCAGTGCCCATACTCTCTACGAGCAGTACTTC.

This clonotype was seen repeatedly, ten times or more. The V and J genes are TRBV15 and TRBJ1-5, with 8 bases that match TRBD1. The germline V gene encodes CDR1 LNHNV and CDR2 YYDKDF (reference sequence). This CDR3 contains 16 residues. V lost 0 bases to trimming and J lost 6 bases; unmatched junction nucleotides: 7. The CDR3 coding sequence is TGTGCCACCAGCAGAGACAGGGGGCTTAATCGTCAGCCCCAGCATTTT. This sequence encodes CATSRDRGLNRQPQHF. Filled out from reference TRBV15 and TRBJ1-5, the complete variable domain reads DAMVIQNPRYQVTQFGKPVTLSCSQTLNHNVMYWYQQKSSQAPKLLFHYYDKDFNNEADTPDNFQSRRPNTSFCFLDIRSPGLGDTAMYLCATSRDRGLNRQPQHFGDGTRLSIL.

This chain joins TRBV5-1 and TRBJ1-2; D ambiguous. Germline assignment: CDR1 SGHRS and CDR2 YFSETQ. Trimming took off 3 bases at V and 8 bases at J, with 20 bases between the two ends. The CDR3 totals 15 residues. CDR3 bases: TGCGCCAGCAGCTCTGGTCCTTCCCGGGGAGTAGGCTACACCTTC. Protein: CASSSGPSRGVGYTF.

This rearrangement joins TRBV3-1 to TRBJ1-5, with unresolved D. Deletions cut 2 bases from V and 0 bases from J, with 5 bases between. The length of the CDR3 is 14 residues. Germline V lookup: CDR1 LGHDT, CDR2 YNNKEL (reference sequence). The DNA of the CDR3 is TGTGCCAGCAGCCAATACGGTAGCAATCAGCCCCAGCATTTT. Translation gives CASSQYGSNQPQHF.

CDR3 sequence: CASSVTGSGGEQYF. Written as DNA, the CDR3 is TGTGCCAGTAGTGTAACAGGGAGTGGCGGCGAGCAGTACTTC. The chain recombines TRBV19 with TRBJ2-7; maybe TRBD1 (6 bases). Deletions cut 5 bases from V and 6 bases from J, with 17 bases between. The CDR3 totals 14 residues. Germline CDR1 reads LNHDA; CDR2 reads SQIVND (reference sequence).

A few counts support this clonotype. The J gene is TRBJ1-6, the V gene TRBV14; D perhaps matches TRBD1 (5 bases). This CDR3 contains 15 residues. Germline CDR1 reads SGHDN; CDR2 reads FVKESK. V dropped 0 bases and J dropped 4 bases, with 7 bases sitting between them. In nucleotides, the CDR3 is TGTGCCAGCAGCCAAGAGGCAGGGTATAATTCACCCCTCCACTTT. Its protein product is CASSQEAGYNSPLHF.

This clonotype was counted a few times. The chain recombines TRBV7-2 with TRBJ1-2; TRBD1 matches 10 bases. The trim removed 6 bases at V and 5 bases at J, leaving 15 bases unmatched. The CDR3 sequence is 17 residues long. Germline CDR1 is SGHTA and CDR2 is FQGNSA. The CDR3 DNA follows: TGTGCCAGCAGAGCCCGGACAGGGGGGGGCCTACGGTATGGCTACACCTTC. It yields the protein CASRARTGGGLRYGYTF. The whole variable domain, filled in from reference TRBV7-2 and TRBJ1-2, reads GAGVSQSPSNKVTEKGKDVELRCDPISGHTALYWYRQSLGQGLEFLIYFQGNSAPDKSGLPSDRFSAERTGGSVSTLTIQRTQQEDSAVYLCASRARTGGGLRYGYTFGSGTRLTVV.

The chain combines TRBV7-2 with TRBJ2-4; D not certain. From germline, CDR1 is SGHTA and CDR2 FQGNSA. The CDR3 contains 14 residues. V was pared by 3 bases and J by 0 bases, with 6 bases between. The CDR3 DNA is TGTGCCAGCAGCTTGAGCCCAGCCAAAAACATTCAGTACTTC. Protein sequence: CASSLSPAKNIQYF.

The chain combines TRBV29-1 with TRBJ1-5; D is uncertain. CDR1 and CDR2 (germline): SQVTM, ANQGSEA. There are 13 residues in the CDR3. V was clipped by 7 bases and J by 4 bases, with 14 bases between them. CDR3 DNA: TGCAGCGCGTGCTTGGACCTTAATCAGCCCCAGCATTTT. This gives the protein CSACLDLNQPQHF.

This clonotype was counted only a few times. The gene calls are TRBV19 and TRBJ1-1, with 10 bases aligning to TRBD1. Germline V CDR1 and CDR2: LNHDA, SQIVND (reference sequence). Germline trimming cut 5 bases from V and 2 bases from J; bases unmatched to any gene: 20. This CDR3 has 20 amino acids. The DNA of the CDR3 is TGTGCCAGTAGTCTCCACACGCAAGACAGGGGGCGTCTTTATAACACTGAAGCTTTCTTT. Translation: CASSLHTQDRGRLYNTEAFF.

This clonotype was recorded at least ten times. V usage is TRBV12-3 or TRBV12-4 and J usage is TRBJ1-1; TRBD1 matches 9 bases. V shed 5 bases and J 4 bases; nucleotides not matched to a gene: 8. CDR3 size: 15 residues. The CDR3 DNA sequence: TGTGCCAGCAGTAAGGAACAGGGGGCTAGCACTGAAGCTTTCTTT. It translates to CASSKEQGASTEAFF.

With regard to this clonotype: A much larger clone is a single base away; this may be a read error. V is TRBV6-2 or TRBV6-3 and J is TRBJ2-5; D could derive from TRBD1 or TRBD2 (5 bases each). V was shortened by 2 bases and J by 3 bases, with 13 bases between the two germline ends. The CDR3 totals 15 residues. Germline assignment: CDR1 MNHEY and CDR2 SVGEGT. The CDR3 reads CASSYGGFVEETQYF. In DNA, the CDR3 is TGTGCCAGCAGTTACGGGGGTTTCGTCGAAGAGACCCAGTACTTC.

This clonotype showed up many times. The chain carries TRBV9 and TRBJ2-5, with TRBD1 matching over 8 bases. CDR3 length equals 15 residues. Unmatched junction bases numbered 4, after V lost 3 bases and J lost 0 bases. Germline loops: CDR1 SGDLS, CDR2 YYNGEE. CDR3 coding DNA: TGTGCCAGCAGCGGGACAGGGAACCACCAAGAGACCCAGTACTTC. This encodes CASSGTGNHQETQYF.

Regarding this clonotype: The conserved phenylalanine or tryptophan normally closing the CDR3 is absent here, so this likely arose from a read error. The chain combines TRBV19 with TRBJ1-1; TRBD1 matches at 7 bases. The ends lost 0 bases at V and 4 bases at J; junction bases unmatched: 2. This CDR3 contains 14 residues. Germline V gene lookup returns CDR1 LNHDA and CDR2 SQIVND (reference sequence). The CDR3 region is CASSIDRGSTEAFL. CDR3 DNA: TGTGCCAGTAGTATAGACAGGGGGAGCACTGAAGCTTTCCTT.

A few counts support this clonotype. The chain uses TRBV3-1 and TRBJ2-7; 9 bases match TRBD1. The CDR3 consists of 16 residues. The trim removed 1 base at V and 6 bases at J, leaving 10 bases unmatched. Germline values: CDR1 LGHDT, CDR2 YNNKEL (reference sequence). The CDR3: CASSQAGTGNLGEQYF. In nucleotides, the CDR3 is TGTGCCAGCAGCCAAGCCGGGACAGGGAATTTAGGCGAGCAGTACTTC.